A single T cell receptor beta chain is shown here with its context. The sample belongs to a study of blood T cell repertoires in COVID-19. For the study at large: Spain, Italy and the United States supplied samples that represented acute and convalescent COVID-19. The analysed material was cDNA or gDNA that came from T cells, B-cell-depleted T cells, or PBMCs.

The germline gives CDR1 MNHEY, CDR2 SMNVEV (reference sequence). This CDR3 has 15 residues. Trimming removed 3 bases from V and 5 bases from J, with 14 bases in between. Here immunoSEQ multiplex PCR was the method, and the copy in TCRdb shows in-frame clones only, minus some. The sample records some 150,000 clones, approximately 86% being singletons. The sequence came from a human donor in a cohort sampled during active COVID-19. Material for sequencing was peripheral blood. The chain carries TRBV27 and TRBJ1-5; D perhaps matches TRBD1 (6 bases). CDR3 sequence: CASSFGGAGDQPQHF. Here the CDR3 DNA reads TGTGCCAGCAGTTTTGGGGGGGCGGGCGATCAGCCCCAGCATTTT.